This paragraph reports one TCR beta chain. The antigen is not known. The study ran its PCR with 60 Vbeta and 13 Jbeta primers. Assay: immunoSEQ multiplex PCR; the TCRdb copy retains only in-frame clones and omits some. The data hold 85,000 to 130,000 clones, with approximately 79% observed a single time. The germline gives CDR1 MNHEY, CDR2 SVGAGI. The V and J ends lost 2 bases and 1 base, in that order; junction bases with no gene match: 6. The CDR3 extends over 16 amino acids. This specimen belongs to a study of cytomegalovirus exposure and HLA in healthy donors. Study conclusions and caveats: As a later analysis revealed, most CMV-associated TCR beta chains appeared HLA-restricted. CMV serostatus stood as the only immune exposure information on hand. Specificity for CMV antigens was confirmed in vitro for three of the CMV-associated chains. It was taken for granted in presence/absence analyses that sequencing depth across donors was roughly uniform.

The sample consisted of PBMCs. The receptor was isolated from a man aged 60-69 years in good health and CMV-seronegative. V and J are TRBV6-5 and TRBJ2-3, with 7 bases that match TRBD2. This CDR3 is CASSYQRGPGTDTQYF. The CDR3 DNA reads TGTGCCAGCAGTTACCAGCGGGGACCAGGCACAGATACGCAGTATTTT.